What follows are 6 T cell receptor beta chains derived from one specimen sequenced in a study of response to subunit inactivated influenza vaccine. TCRdb fed the RT-PCR reads into MiXCR, producing one record per CDR3 protein. The data show approximately 250,000 distinct CDR3 sequences, roughly an eighth seen once. This material consisted of non-naive T cells sorted from PBMCs, taken 14 to 15 days before vaccination. The receptors come from a man aged 45-65 years who received an inactivated influenza vaccine.

This clonotype was observed a few times. The rearrangement links TRBV19 to TRBJ1-1; tentatively, D is TRBD1 (6 bases). Per germline, CDR1 LNHDA and CDR2 SQIVND (reference sequence). This CDR3 has 15 amino acids. Trimming shortened V by 4 bases and J by 0 bases, and 12 bases separated the two germline ends. As DNA, the CDR3 is TGTGCCAGTAGTACCAGGACAGCGATGAACACTGAAGCTTTCTTT. Translation gives CASSTRTAMNTEAFF.

This clonotype was counted between two and nine times. The chain joins TRBV5-1 to TRBJ2-1; the match to TRBD2 covers 14 bases. Per the germline V gene, CDR1 is SGHRS and CDR2 is YFSETQ. The CDR3 spans 16 residues. The junction had 4 bases not matched to a gene; V was cut back by 4 bases and J by 4 bases. The CDR3 sequence: CASSPRTSGGYNEQFF. The DNA for the CDR3 is TGCGCCAGCAGCCCCCGGACTAGCGGGGGGTACAATGAGCAGTTCTTC.

In its sample, this clonotype was seen many times. The chain links TRBV12-3 or TRBV12-4 to TRBJ1-3; TRBD1 might be the D (5 bases). The CDR3 runs 16 residues. V dropped 5 bases and J dropped 1 base, with 15 bases sitting between them. In DNA form, the CDR3 reads TGTGCCAGCAGTCGAGGACAAACAGATTCTGGAAACACCATATATTTT. Translation: CASSRGQTDSGNTIYF.

This clonotype was recorded many times. This chain links TRBV5-1 with TRBJ1-1; the match to TRBD1 covers 9 bases. Looked up from germline, CDR1 is SGHRS and CDR2 is YFSETQ. The V gene end was trimmed by 3 bases and the J gene end by 4 bases; junction bases not matched to a gene: 7. The CDR3 is made up of 15 amino acids. The CDR3 nucleotides are TGCGCCAGCAGCTATTCTAGGGACAGGGCCACTGAAGCTTTCTTT. As protein: CASSYSRDRATEAFF.

The chain couples TRBV7-2 to TRBJ1-6, with 9 bases fitting TRBD1. The CDR3 length is 16 residues. With V trimmed by 5 bases and J by 6 bases, 8 bases remained unmatched. CDR1 is SGHTA and CDR2 is FQGNSA in the germline V gene. In DNA form, the CDR3 reads TGTGCCAGCAGCAAAAGGGGACAGGGTATTAATTCACCCCTCCACTTT. Its protein is CASSKRGQGINSPLHF.

The chain employs TRBV2 and TRBJ1-1; 7 bases are shared with TRBD1. Trimming cost V 7 bases and J 7 bases; bases outside gene matches: 15. Germline CDR1 and CDR2: SNHLY and FYNNEI. The CDR3 length is 15 residues. The CDR3 DNA reads as TGTGCCAGCAACCATAACTTACAGGGGCGGCATGAAGCTTTCTTT. Translating gives CASNHNLQGRHEAFF.